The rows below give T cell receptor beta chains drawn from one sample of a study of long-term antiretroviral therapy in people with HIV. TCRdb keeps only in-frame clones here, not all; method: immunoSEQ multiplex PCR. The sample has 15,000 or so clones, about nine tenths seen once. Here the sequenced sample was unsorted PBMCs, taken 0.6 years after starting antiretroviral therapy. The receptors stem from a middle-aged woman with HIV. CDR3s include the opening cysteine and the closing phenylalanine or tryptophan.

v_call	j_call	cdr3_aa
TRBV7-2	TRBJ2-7	CASSLTSGGSYEQYF
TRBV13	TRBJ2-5	CASSLDDGRLETQYF
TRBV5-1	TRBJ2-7	CASSLLQGASGEQYF
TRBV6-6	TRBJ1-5	CASSYLNQPQHF
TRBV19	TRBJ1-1	CASAWTGTNTEAFF
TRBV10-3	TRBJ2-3	CAISGASGGTDTQYF
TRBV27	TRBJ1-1	CASSPRTGDMNTEAFF
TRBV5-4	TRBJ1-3	CASSPGFSSGNTIYF
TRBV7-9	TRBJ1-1	CASSLTYGANTEAFF
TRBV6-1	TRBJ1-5	CASSARGPQHF
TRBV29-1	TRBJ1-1	CSVQPMNTEAFF
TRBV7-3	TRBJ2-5	CASSSGLAGGGTETQYF
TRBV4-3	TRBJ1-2	CASSQDRGRWGYGYTF
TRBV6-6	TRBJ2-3	CASSLTGPYRTDTQYF
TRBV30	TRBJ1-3	CAWSPGRTIYF
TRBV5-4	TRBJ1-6	CASSLDRVSSPLHF
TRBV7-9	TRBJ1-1	CASSLKQENTEAFF
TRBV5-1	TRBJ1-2	CASSWGQGGSYGYTF
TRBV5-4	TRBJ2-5	CASSALDPGETQYF
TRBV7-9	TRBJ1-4	CASSLGTATNEKLFF
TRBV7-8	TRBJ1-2	CASSFWTGTYYGYTF
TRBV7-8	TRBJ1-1	CASSSYRTPGRAFF
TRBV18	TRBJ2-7	CASSPRAPGQGTEQYF
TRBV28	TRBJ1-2	CASSLSGYGYTF
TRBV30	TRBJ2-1	CAWRALSYEQFF
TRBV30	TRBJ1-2	CAWSAPGLGNYGYTF
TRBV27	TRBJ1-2	CASTSDRVAYGYTF
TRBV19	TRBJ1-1	CASRYGGNMNTEAFF
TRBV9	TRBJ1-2	CASSAERWGSGGYTF
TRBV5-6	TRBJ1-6	CASSLTGTNSPLHF
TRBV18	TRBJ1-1	CASSPQDREAFF
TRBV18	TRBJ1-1	CASSPTGENTEAFF
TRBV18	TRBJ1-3	CASSSGHRNTIYF
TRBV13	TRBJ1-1	CASSLGTGERTEAFF
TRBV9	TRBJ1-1	CASSVGVTGNTEAFF
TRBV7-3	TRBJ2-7	CASSFGGPLSYEQYF
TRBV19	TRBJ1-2	CASSIRQGGIYGYTF
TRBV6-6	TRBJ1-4	CASSLRDQLFF
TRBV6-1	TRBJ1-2	CASSDLPVYGYTF
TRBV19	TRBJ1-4	CASSIQGVGEKLFF
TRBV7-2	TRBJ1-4	CASSLGGQGGNEKLFF
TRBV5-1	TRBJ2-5	CASSLGGRGDGETQYF
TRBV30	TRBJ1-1	CAWSAGLEGRAFF
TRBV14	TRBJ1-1	CASSQSLGQGKAEAFF
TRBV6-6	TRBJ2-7	CASSSADWGKNYEQYF
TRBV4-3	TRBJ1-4	CASSQDLPDSDEKLFF
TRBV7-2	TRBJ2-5	CASSPRTGGAETQYF
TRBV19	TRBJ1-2	CASSSPIQSYGYTF